What follows describes a single T cell receptor beta chain. The assay was immunoSEQ multiplex PCR, and TCRdb's table has in-frame clones only and misses some. The data show some 480,000 clones, around nine tenths seen once. The data derive from a study of Ad26.COV2.S vaccination and SARS-CoV-2 variants. Treatment described: around 19 received Ad26.COV2.S at low or high dose, single or two shots; 5 received placebo; per-sample allocation not given. On day 63 after the first injection, vaccine and placebo recipients gave samples. Germline-derived CDR1 and CDR2 are SEHNR and FQNEAQ (reference sequence). The V and J ends lost 4 bases and 3 bases respectively, with 12 bases between them. The CDR3 is 14 amino acids.

This sequence originates from a person between 18 and 65 years old who received the Ad26.COV2.S COVID-19 vaccine or a placebo. The chain links TRBV7-9 to TRBJ1-2; D call uncertain. Material: peripheral blood, obtained in a trial of Ad26.COV2.S vaccine versus placebo. The chain's CDR3 is CASSSRLMDYGYTF. DNA of the CDR3: TGTGCCAGCAGCTCCCGTCTTATGGACTATGGCTACACCTTC.